A selection of T cell receptor beta chains follows, all from one sample in a study of PD-1 blockade in classical Hodgkin lymphoma. The protocol was immunoSEQ multiplex PCR, while the TCRdb copy is restricted to in-frame clones and leaves out a portion. The sample records approximately 58,000 clones, more than 85% being singletons. Sequences were derived from peripheral blood mononuclear cells (PBMCs), sampled before the second cycle of nivolumab. These receptor sequences come from a human donor with classical Hodgkin lymphoma. Both conserved end residues are part of each CDR3. A D gene is named only where the DNA matches it firmly. Some rows have no size entry. The others give once, few or many, or a class for an expanded clone.

J gene	CDR3 length	clone size	V gene	D gene	CDR3 protein	CDR3 DNA
TRBJ1-2	17	-	TRBV27	TRBD1	CASSSRQGPDLNYGYTF	TGTGCCAGCAGTTCCCGACAGGGGCCTGACCTTAACTATGGCTACACCTTC
TRBJ2-7	15	-	TRBV28	-	CASSPRPRLLYEQYF	TGTGCCAGCAGCCCCAGACCGAGGTTACTCTACGAGCAGTACTTC
TRBJ1-1	16	-	TRBV4-2	-	CASSQYPPAENTEAFF	TGTGCCAGCAGCCAATATCCACCCGCTGAGAACACTGAAGCTTTCTTT
TRBJ2-7	10	-	TRBV6-4	-	CARDNYEQYF	TGTGCCAGGGACAACTACGAGCAGTACTTC
TRBJ2-2	13	few	TRBV2	-	CASSEGRTGELFF	TGTGCCAGCAGCGAGGGTAGGACCGGGGAGCTGTTTTTT
TRBJ1-2	14	-	TRBV28	-	CASSTPGQNYGYTF	TGTGCCAGCAGCACCCCAGGACAGAACTATGGCTACACCTTC
TRBJ2-7	16	once	TRBV7-9	-	CASSLVGGRFSYEQYF	TGTGCCAGCAGCTTAGTAGGGGGGCGGTTCTCCTACGAGCAGTACTTC
TRBJ2-7	15	once	TRBV27	TRBD2	CASSLLTSGVYEQYF	TGTGCCAGCAGTTTATTGACTAGCGGGGTCTACGAGCAGTACTTC
TRBJ2-1	14	-	TRBV11-3	-	CASSLRDGANEQFF	TGTGCCAGCAGCTTACGGGACGGCGCCAATGAGCAGTTCTTC
TRBJ1-4	15	-	TRBV4-1	-	CASSQEFPSREKLFF	TGCGCCAGCAGCCAAGAATTTCCGTCGCGGGAAAAACTGTTTTTT
TRBJ2-7	17	-	TRBV5-1	TRBD2	CASSLGLAGVSSYEQYF	TGCGCCAGCAGCTTGGGGCTAGCGGGAGTCAGCTCCTACGAGCAGTACTTC
TRBJ1-6	15	once	TRBV5-5	-	CASSETEGYNSPLHF	TGTGCCAGCAGTGAGACCGAAGGGTATAATTCACCCCTCCACTTT
TRBJ2-7	14	-	TRBV30	-	CAWSEGLPPVEQYF	TGTGCCTGGAGCGAGGGACTGCCTCCTGTCGAGCAGTACTTC
TRBJ2-7	14	-	TRBV10-3	TRBD1	CATRTQGGAYEQYF	TGTGCCACCCGCACACAGGGGGGAGCATACGAGCAGTACTTC
TRBJ2-7	13	-	TRBV19	-	CASSPGEAYEQYF	TGTGCCAGTAGCCCTGGGGAGGCGTACGAGCAGTACTTC
TRBJ1-2	14	few	TRBV7-3	-	CASSLGQGGYGYTF	TGTGCCAGCAGCCTAGGGCAGGGAGGCTATGGCTACACCTTC
TRBJ2-7	14	-	TRBV4-1	-	CASSQDWSAREQYF	TGCGCCAGCAGCCAAGATTGGTCCGCGCGGGAGCAGTACTTC
TRBJ2-7	12	-	TRBV13	-	CASSPVAYEQYF	TGTGCCAGCAGCCCCGTGGCCTACGAGCAGTACTTC
TRBJ2-7	18	once	TRBV4-1	TRBD1	CASSQDPGTGLLDYEQYF	TGCGCCAGCAGCCAAGATCCGGGGACAGGGCTTCTGGACTACGAGCAGTACTTC
TRBJ1-1	15	-	TRBV9	TRBD1	CASSVGGQRNTEAFF	TGTGCCAGCAGCGTAGGGGGACAGCGGAACACTGAAGCTTTCTTT
TRBJ2-1	17	-	TRBV18	-	CASSPGEPSRAYNEQFF	TGTGCCAGCTCACCAGGGGAACCTAGCAGGGCCTACAATGAGCAGTTCTTC
TRBJ2-7	15	few	TRBV4-2	-	CASSQGFHALREQYF	TGTGCCAGCAGCCAAGGCTTCCACGCTTTGAGGGAGCAGTACTTC
TRBJ2-5	15	-	TRBV9	-	CASSVGGRVGETQYF	TGTGCCAGCAGCGTAGGAGGCAGGGTTGGGGAGACCCAGTACTTC
TRBJ1-2	15	-	TRBV2	-	CASSTVLGAVGGYTF	TGTGCCAGCAGCACCGTCCTGGGGGCGGTCGGGGGCTACACCTTC
TRBJ2-1	16	-	TRBV5-1	TRBD2	CASSHVSSGSYNEQFF	TGCGCCAGCAGCCATGTCTCTAGCGGGTCTTACAATGAGCAGTTCTTC
TRBJ1-2	13	-	TRBV6-5	-	CASSFGSPYGYTF	TGTGCCAGCAGTTTCGGGTCGCCCTATGGCTACACCTTC
TRBJ1-2	15	-	TRBV10-3	TRBD1	CAISESDRGPYGYTF	TGTGCCATCAGTGAGTCGGACAGGGGGCCCTATGGCTACACCTTC
TRBJ2-6	17	-	TRBV6-1	-	CASSGVGWNSGANVLTF	TGTGCCAGCAGTGGGGTGGGGTGGAACTCTGGGGCCAACGTCCTGACTTTC
TRBJ2-4	16	-	TRBV2	-	CASRGTGGLGKNIQYF	TGTGCCAGCAGGGGGACTGGGGGACTGGGCAAAAACATTCAGTACTTC
TRBJ2-5	15	-	TRBV29-1	-	CSVELPGPDQETQYF	TGCAGCGTTGAGTTGCCAGGACCCGACCAAGAGACCCAGTACTTC
TRBJ1-1	14	-	TRBV5-1	-	CASSLGPEGTEAFF	TGCGCCAGCAGCTTGGGCCCGGAGGGCACTGAAGCTTTCTTT
TRBJ1-1	13	-	TRBV9	-	CASSVDGYGEAFF	TGTGCCAGCAGCGTAGATGGTTATGGTGAAGCTTTCTTT
TRBJ1-2	14	few	TRBV6-1	-	CASRIGGTNYGYTF	TGTGCCAGCAGGATCGGGGGAACTAACTATGGCTACACCTTC
TRBJ2-5	18	-	TRBV19	TRBD2	CASSIDLPSGGDQETQYF	TGTGCCAGTAGTATAGATCTCCCTAGCGGGGGTGATCAAGAGACCCAGTACTTC
TRBJ2-5	13	-	TRBV2	-	CARGLRERETQYF	TGTGCCAGGGGGTTGCGCGAGCGAGAGACCCAGTACTTC
TRBJ1-2	15	-	TRBV4-3	-	CASSQEPGVGYGYTF	TGCGCCAGCAGCCAAGAACCGGGGGTAGGCTATGGCTACACCTTC
TRBJ1-2	14	-	TRBV27	-	CASSLKPRHYGYTF	TGTGCCAGCAGTCTAAAACCGCGCCACTATGGCTACACCTTC
TRBJ2-7	13	few	TRBV6-1	-	CASSQDPAYEQYF	TGTGCCAGCAGTCAAGACCCGGCCTACGAGCAGTACTTC
TRBJ2-7	15	-	TRBV4-1	TRBD1	CASSQAAGTDYEQYF	TGCGCCAGCAGCCAGGCCGCCGGGACAGACTACGAGCAGTACTTC
TRBJ2-2	14	-	TRBV12-5	-	CASGLWSGSGELFF	TGTGCTAGTGGTTTGTGGTCAGGGTCCGGGGAGCTGTTTTTT
TRBJ2-7	13	once	TRBV7-2	-	CASSFNLVGEQYF	TGTGCCAGCAGCTTCAATCTTGTAGGCGAGCAGTACTTC